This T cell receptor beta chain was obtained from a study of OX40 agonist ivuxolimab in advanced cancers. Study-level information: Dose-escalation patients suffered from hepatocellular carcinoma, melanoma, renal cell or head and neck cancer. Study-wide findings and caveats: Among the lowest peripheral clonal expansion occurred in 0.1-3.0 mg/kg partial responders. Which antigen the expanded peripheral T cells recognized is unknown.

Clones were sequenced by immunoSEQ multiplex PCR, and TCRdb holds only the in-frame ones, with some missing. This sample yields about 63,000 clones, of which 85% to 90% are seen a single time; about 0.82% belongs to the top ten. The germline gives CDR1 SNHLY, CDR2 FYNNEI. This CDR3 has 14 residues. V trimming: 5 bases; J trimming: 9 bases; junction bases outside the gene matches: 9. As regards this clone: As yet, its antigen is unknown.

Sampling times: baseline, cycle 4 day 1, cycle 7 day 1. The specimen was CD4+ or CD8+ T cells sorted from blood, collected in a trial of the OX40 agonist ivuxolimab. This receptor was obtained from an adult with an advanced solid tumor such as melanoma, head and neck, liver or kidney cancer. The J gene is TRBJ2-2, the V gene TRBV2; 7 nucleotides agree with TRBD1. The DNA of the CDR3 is TGTGCCAGCAGTAAGACAGGGTGGGACCGGGAGCTGTTTTTT. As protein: CASSKTGWDRELFF.